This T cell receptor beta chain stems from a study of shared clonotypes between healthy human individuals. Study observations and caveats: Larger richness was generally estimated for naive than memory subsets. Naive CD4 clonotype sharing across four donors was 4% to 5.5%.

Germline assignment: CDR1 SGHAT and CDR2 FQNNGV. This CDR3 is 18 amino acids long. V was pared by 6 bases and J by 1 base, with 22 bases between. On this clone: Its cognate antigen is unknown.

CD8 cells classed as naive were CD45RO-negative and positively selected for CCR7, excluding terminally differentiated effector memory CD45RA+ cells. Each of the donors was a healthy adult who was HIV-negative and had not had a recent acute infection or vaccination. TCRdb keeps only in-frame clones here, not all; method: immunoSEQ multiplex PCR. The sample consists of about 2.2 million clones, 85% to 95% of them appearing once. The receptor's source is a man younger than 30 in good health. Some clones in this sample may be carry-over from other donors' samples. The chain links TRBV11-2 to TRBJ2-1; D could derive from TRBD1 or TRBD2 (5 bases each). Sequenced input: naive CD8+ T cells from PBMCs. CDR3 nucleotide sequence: TGTGCCAGCAGTTTTCCTCGTTTGGGGACGGGTTCCTACAATGAGCAGTTCTTC. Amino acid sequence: CASSFPRLGTGSYNEQFF.